This T cell receptor beta chain was retrieved from a study of identical twins. This clonotype has just a few counts. V shed 2 bases and J 1 base; nucleotides not matched to a gene: 13. Per germline, CDR1 MNHEY and CDR2 SVGAGI. The CDR3 length is 18 residues. TCRdb re-analysed the 5' RACE reads in MiXCR, keeping a single row per CDR3 protein. Counted here are around 1.7 million distinct CDR3 sequences, under 35% occurring once; the ten biggest clones make up around 0.25%. The sequence was collected from a newborn girl in good health. The chain uses TRBV6-5 and TRBJ2-5, with 7 bases lining up with TRBD1. The sequencing input was cord blood. The chain's CDR3 is CASSYPSRKQGPQETQYF. DNA of the CDR3: TGTGCCAGCAGTTACCCGTCGCGGAAACAGGGGCCCCAAGAGACCCAGTACTTC.